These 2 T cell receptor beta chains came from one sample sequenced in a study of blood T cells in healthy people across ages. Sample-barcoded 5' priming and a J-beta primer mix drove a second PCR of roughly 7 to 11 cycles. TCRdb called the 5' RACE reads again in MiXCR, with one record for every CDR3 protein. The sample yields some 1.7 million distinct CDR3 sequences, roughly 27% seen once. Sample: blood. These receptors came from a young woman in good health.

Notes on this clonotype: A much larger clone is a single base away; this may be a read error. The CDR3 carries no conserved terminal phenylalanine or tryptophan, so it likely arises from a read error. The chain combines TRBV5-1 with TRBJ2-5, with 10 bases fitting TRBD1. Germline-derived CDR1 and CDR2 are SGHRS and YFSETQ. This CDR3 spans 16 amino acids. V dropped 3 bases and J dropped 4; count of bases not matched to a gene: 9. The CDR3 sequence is CASSSLRTGGTETQYY. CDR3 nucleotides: TGCGCCAGCAGCTCTCTAAGGACAGGGGGAACAGAGACCCAGTACTAC.

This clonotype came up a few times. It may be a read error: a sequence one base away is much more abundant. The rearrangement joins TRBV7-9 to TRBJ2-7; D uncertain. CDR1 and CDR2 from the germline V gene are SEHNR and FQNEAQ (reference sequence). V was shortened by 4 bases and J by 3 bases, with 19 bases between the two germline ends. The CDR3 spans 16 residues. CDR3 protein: CASSWKELARYYEQYF. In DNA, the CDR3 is TGTGCCAGCAGCTGGAAGGAGCTGGCCCGATACTACGAGCAGTACTTC.